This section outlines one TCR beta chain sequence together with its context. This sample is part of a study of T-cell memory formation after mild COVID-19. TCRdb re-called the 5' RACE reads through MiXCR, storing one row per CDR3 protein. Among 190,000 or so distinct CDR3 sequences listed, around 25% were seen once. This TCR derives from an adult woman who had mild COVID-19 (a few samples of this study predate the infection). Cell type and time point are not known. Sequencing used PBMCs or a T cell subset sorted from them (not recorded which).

For the CDR3, the DNA is TGTGCCAGCAGCCCCCTCCCCAAGGACGGGGAGCTGTTTTTT. It specifies CASSPLPKDGELFF. The V gene is TRBV7-9, the J gene TRBJ2-2; the D is unclear. This CDR3 has 14 residues. Germline CDR1 is SEHNR and CDR2 is FQNEAQ (reference sequence). With 5 bases removed from V and 7 bases from J, the gap between germline ends came to 14 bases.